This T cell receptor (beta chain) was captured by sequencing in a study of blood T cells in healthy people across ages. CDR1 is SGHAT and CDR2 is FQNNGV in the germline V gene. Trimming took 5 bases from V and 0 from J, leaving 10 bases between them. There are 14 residues in the CDR3. A second PCR of 7 to 11 cycles used a sample-barcoded 5' primer and a J-beta primer mix. A template-switch adaptor that had 12 random nucleotides put a tag on each cDNA molecule. TCRdb processed the 5' RACE reads anew with MiXCR; each CDR3 protein has one entry. Of under 2,000,000 distinct CDR3 sequences listed, about 49% are singletons. Findings and limits, study-wide: The unsorted PBMCs prevented any conclusive comparison of naive versus antigen-experienced cells. As naive T cell percentage varied, TCR beta diversity correlated strongly with it. Long-lived donors carried more naive CD4+ cells and greater diversity than aged donors.

A word on this clonotype: What it binds is not known.

The chain uses TRBV11-2 and TRBJ2-5; D possibly corresponds to TRBD2 (5 bases). Sequencing was performed on blood. This clonotype was sampled from a woman aged 40 to 50 in good health. The CDR3 region is CASSTRTYQETQYF. DNA for the CDR3: TGTGCCAGCAGCACCCGGACTTACCAAGAGACCCAGTACTTC.